This entry describes one T cell receptor beta chain. Antigen specificity is unknown. Without the conserved terminal phenylalanine or tryptophan, this CDR3 likely stems from a read error. Germline lookup yields CDR1 SGHAT and CDR2 FQNNGV. Trimming stripped 5 bases from V and 4 bases from J, with 18 bases between. The length of the CDR3 is 16 residues. Profiles of TCR beta VDJ and CDR3 were generated from a genomic DNA template. TCRdb re-analysed the reads in MiXCR, keeping a single row per CDR3 protein. This table has about 130,000 distinct CDR3 sequences, around two fifths appearing once. The sample comes from a study of CD8+CD57+ T cells in acquired aplastic anemia. As for the study in general: Sorted CD4+ and CD8+ cells yielded approximately 3.4 ug of DNA on average. Healthy donor CD4+ samples were sequenced to a depth that averaged about 10.8 million reads.

Study conclusions and caveats: CD8+ Simpson's diversity did not differ significantly between patients and controls. Overlap between patients and controls comprised twenty-nine CD8+ CDR3 sequences.

V and J are TRBV11-2 and TRBJ2-1; maybe TRBD2 (6 bases). The sample was sorted CD4+, CD8+, or CD8+CD57+ T cells (not recorded which) from PBMCs. This TCR was recovered from a human donor in good health, serving as a control. In nucleotides, the CDR3 is TGTGCCAGCAGCCCCGGCGGGACCCTCCTTTACAATGAGCAGTTCCTC. It encodes CASSPGGTLLYNEQFL.